This TCR beta chain was observed in a study of CD8 T cells in ankylosing spondylitis. Findings of the study overall: Seemingly characteristic of ankylosing spondylitis blood was a TCR beta motif consisting of 7 or 8 highly homologous variants. The authors found the disease-linked clones to be CD8+ and relatively rare in peripheral blood.

This clonotype was recorded a few times. Its antigen is unknown. Making use of molecular barcodes, quantitative 5'-RACE generated TCR beta libraries. MiXCR was run by TCRdb on the 5' RACE reads, yielding one entry per CDR3 protein. The table has fewer than 400,000 distinct CDR3 sequences, 20% to 25% seen once. V was clipped by 3 bases and J by 4 bases; unmatched bases: 11. The CDR3 is 17 residues long. The germline V gene encodes CDR1 SGHRS and CDR2 YFSETQ. The sequence derives from a male donor with ankylosing spondylitis. Material: blood, either unsorted or a sorted T cell fraction (not recorded which). The chain has TRBV5-1 and TRBJ2-7; 12 bases fit TRBD2. CDR3 protein: CASSSIGLAGPPYEQYF. The CDR3 DNA reads TGCGCCAGCAGCTCAATCGGACTAGCGGGACCCCCGTACGAGCAGTACTTC.